The next 5 T cell receptor beta chains were all read from a single sample in a study of shared clonotypes between healthy human individuals. Profiled with immunoSEQ multiplex PCR; TCRdb holds only in-frame clones, not every one. The sample holds about 330,000 clones, roughly 87% seen once. Material for sequencing was memory CD8+ T cells sorted from blood. Subset described: CD45RO+ cells pooled with CCR7-negative TemRA cells. These receptors were obtained from a man younger than 35 in good health.

The chain links TRBV4-1 to TRBJ1-1, with D perhaps TRBD1 (5 bases). Germline assignment: CDR1 MGHRA and CDR2 YSYEKL. Trimming took off 1 base at V and 7 bases at J, with 13 bases between the two ends. This CDR3 region has 14 residues. The CDR3, as DNA: TGCGCCAGCAGCCAAGTCGGTGGGACCTTTGAAGCTTTCTTT. Amino acid sequence: CASSQVGGTFEAFF.

This chain uses TRBV7-9 with TRBJ2-7, with TRBD1 as a possible D gene (5 bases). CDR3 length equals 16 residues. V lost 5 bases to trimming and J lost 4 bases, with 21 bases between them. Germline V gives CDR1 SEHNR, CDR2 FQNEAQ (reference sequence). The CDR3 DNA reads TGTGCCAGCAGCAACCCTCAAGGGGTTTTCGGGTACGAGCAGTACTTC. Encoded protein: CASSNPQGVFGYEQYF.

V is TRBV28 and J is TRBJ2-7, with 7 bases identical to TRBD1. The CDR3 is 13 amino acids. V dropped 5 bases and J dropped 2; count of bases not matched to a gene: 3. Germline V lookup: CDR1 MDHEN, CDR2 SYDVKM. In DNA form, the CDR3 reads TGTGCCAGCAGTCACAGGGGCACCTACGAGCAGTACTTC. Amino acid sequence: CASSHRGTYEQYF.

The V call is TRBV28, the J call TRBJ2-3; no definite D call. The CDR3 is 14 residues long. The V gene's germline CDR1 is MDHEN and CDR2 SYDVKM. Trimming took 3 bases from V and 2 from J, leaving 9 bases between them. CDR3 in DNA: TGTGCCAGCAGTTTCCAGGTTTACACAGATACGCAGTATTTT. Its protein is CASSFQVYTDTQYF. Complete variable domain (other parts from reference TRBV28 and TRBJ2-3): DVKVTQSSRYLVKRTGEKVFLECVQDMDHENMFWYRQDPGLGLRLIYFSYDVKMKEKGDIPEGYSVSREKKERFSLILESASTNQTSMYLCASSFQVYTDTQYFGPGTRLTVL.

J is TRBJ1-1 and V is TRBV10-1, with 8 bases identical to TRBD1. The germline V gene encodes CDR1 WNHNN and CDR2 SYGVQD (reference sequence). This CDR3 comprises 11 residues. Unmatched junction bases numbered 1, after V lost 6 bases and J lost 7 bases. In nucleotides, the CDR3 is TGCGCCAGCAGAGGGACAGGTGAAGCTTTCTTT. The encoded protein is CASRGTGEAFF.